The clone carrying this T cell receptor (beta chain) was observed a handful of times. Its specificity is not known. TCRdb analysed the reads with MiXCR anew, one entry per CDR3 protein. Counted here are a few hundred thousand distinct CDR3 sequences, about 20% occurring once; the ten biggest clones make up roughly a fifth. Germline-derived CDR1 and CDR2 are SQVTM and ANQGSEA. The CDR3 is 13 amino acids. Between the trimmed V and J ends, which lost 2 bases and 0 bases, there was a span of 8 bases. This record comes from a study of T cell repertoires in cytomegalovirus infection. Source: cultured PBMCs, taken from culture after CMV antigen stimulation. This rearrangement joins TRBV29-1 to TRBJ2-7, with a possible D match to TRBD1 (6 bases). The receptor was derived from a human donor in good health (CMV status not recorded). Some clones in this sample may be carry-over from other donors' samples. The CDR3 DNA sequence: TGCAGCGTTGAAAGGGGGAGCTCCTACGAGCAGTACTTC. It specifies CSVERGSSYEQYF.